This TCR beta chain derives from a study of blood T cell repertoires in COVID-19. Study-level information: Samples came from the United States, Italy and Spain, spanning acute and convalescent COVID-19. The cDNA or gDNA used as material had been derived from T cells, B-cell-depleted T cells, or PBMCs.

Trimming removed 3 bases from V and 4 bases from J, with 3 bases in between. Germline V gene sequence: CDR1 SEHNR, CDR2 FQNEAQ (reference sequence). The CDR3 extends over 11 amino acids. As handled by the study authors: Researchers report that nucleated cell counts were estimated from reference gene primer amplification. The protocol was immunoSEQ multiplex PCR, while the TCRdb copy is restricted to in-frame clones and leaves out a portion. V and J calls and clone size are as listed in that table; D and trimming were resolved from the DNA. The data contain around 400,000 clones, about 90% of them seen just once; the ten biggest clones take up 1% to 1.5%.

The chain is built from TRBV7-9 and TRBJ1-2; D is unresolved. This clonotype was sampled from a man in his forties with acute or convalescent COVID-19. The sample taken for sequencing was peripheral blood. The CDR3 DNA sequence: TGTGCCAGCAGCTTTCGCTATGGCTACACCTTC. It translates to CASSFRYGYTF.